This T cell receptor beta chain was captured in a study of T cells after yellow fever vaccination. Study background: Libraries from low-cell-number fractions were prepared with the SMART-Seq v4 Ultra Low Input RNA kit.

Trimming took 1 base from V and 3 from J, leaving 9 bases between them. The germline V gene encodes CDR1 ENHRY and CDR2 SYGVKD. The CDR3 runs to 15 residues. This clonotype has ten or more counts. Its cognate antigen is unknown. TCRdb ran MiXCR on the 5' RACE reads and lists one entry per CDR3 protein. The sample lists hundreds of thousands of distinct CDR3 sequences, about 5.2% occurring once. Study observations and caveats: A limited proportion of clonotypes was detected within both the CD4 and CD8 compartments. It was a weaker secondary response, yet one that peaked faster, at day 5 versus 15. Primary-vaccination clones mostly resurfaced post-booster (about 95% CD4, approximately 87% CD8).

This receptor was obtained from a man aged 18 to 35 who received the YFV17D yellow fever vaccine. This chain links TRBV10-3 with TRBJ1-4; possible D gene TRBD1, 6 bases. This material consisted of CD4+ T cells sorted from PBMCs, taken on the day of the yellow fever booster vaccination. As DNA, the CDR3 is TGTGCCATCAGTGAGTTAGGGGGGCCTAATGAAAAACTGTTTTTT. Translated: CAISELGGPNEKLFF.